A selection of T cell receptor beta chains follows, all from one sample in a study of T cells in Graves' hyperthyroidism and ophthalmopathy. Each CDR3 protein gets one entry after TCRdb re-called the multiplex PCR reads with MiXCR. The repertoire consists of about 590,000 distinct CDR3 sequences, with 15% to 18% occurring once and the leading ten covering around 7.5%. Sequenced material: blood. These receptors all come from a woman in her 30s with Graves' hyperthyroidism. Each CDR3 is given with its conserved first and last residue. The order of the fields is V gene, D gene, clone size, J gene, CDR3 protein, CDR3 DNA. The D gene is left open where the match is weak. Part of the rows lack a size; the others show once, few, many or a class for expanded clones.

>TRBV7-9|.|many|TRBJ2-2
CAASAGGELFF
TGTGCAGCTAGCGCCGGGGGGGAGCTGTTTTTT
>TRBV15|.|few|TRBJ2-2
CATSPDWGGELFF
TGTGCCACCAGCCCAGACTGGGGCGGGGAGCTGTTTTTT
>TRBV5-1|.|many|TRBJ1-1
CASSLAPQDRNTEAFF
TGCGCCAGCAGCTTGGCCCCCCAAGACCGGAACACTGAAGCTTTCTTT
>TRBV20-1|TRBD2|.|TRBJ2-7
CSARDLGGAGGPIYYEQYF
TGCAGTGCTAGAGATCTCGGAGGAGCGGGAGGGCCGATATACTACGAGCAGTACTTC
>TRBV13|TRBD2|few|TRBJ2-3
CASSLRTSGASDTDTQYF
TGTGCCAGCAGCTTACGGACTAGCGGAGCCTCTGACACAGATACGCAGTATTTT
>TRBV12-3/TRBV12-4|TRBD1|many|TRBJ1-2
CASGYRGWDYGYTF
TGTGCCAGCGGATACAGGGGATGGGACTATGGCTACACCTTC
>TRBV7-3|TRBD1|few|TRBJ1-2
CASSLIGGTAVDGYTF
TGTGCCAGCAGCTTAATTGGGGGGACAGCAGTTGATGGCTACACCTTC
>TRBV5-4|.|few|TRBJ2-1
CASSSRDGGSYNEQFF
TGTGCCAGCAGCTCTAGGGACGGTGGCTCCTACAATGAGCAGTTCTTC
>TRBV27|.|many|TRBJ1-6
CASRSSYNSPLHF
TGTGCCAGCCGGAGCTCCTATAATTCACCCCTCCACTTT
>TRBV20-1|TRBD2|few|TRBJ2-1
CSAEGGGQFF
TGCAGTGCAGAGGGCGGGGGGCAGTTCTTC
>TRBV30|.|many|TRBJ1-2
CAWGGPERYGYTF
TGTGCCTGGGGTGGGCCTGAGCGCTATGGCTACACCTTC
>TRBV6-2/TRBV6-3|TRBD2|.|TRBJ2-1
CASRSVSGRAFNEQFF
TGTGCCAGCAGATCTGTTAGCGGGAGGGCCTTCAATGAGCAGTTCTTC
>TRBV12-3/TRBV12-4|.|many|TRBJ2-7
CASSLTAYEQYF
TGTGCCAGCAGTCTAACAGCCTACGAGCAGTACTTC
>TRBV19|.|few|TRBJ1-5
CASSIDFNQPQHF
TGTGCCAGTAGTATAGATTTCAATCAGCCCCAGCATTTT
>TRBV10-3|TRBD1|many|TRBJ1-2
CAISGTGQLNYGYTF
TGTGCCATCAGTGGCACGGGACAGCTAAACTATGGCTACACCTTC
>TRBV29-1|.|few|TRBJ2-3
CSVAGTDTQYF
TGCAGCGTTGCGGGTACAGATACGCAGTATTTT
>TRBV7-9|.|many|TRBJ1-1
CASSDHTGSIPGTEAFF
TGTGCCAGCAGCGACCACACAGGGTCAATTCCAGGCACTGAAGCTTTCTTT
>TRBV2|TRBD2|many|TRBJ2-1
CASRLLAGGAGNEQFF
TGTGCCAGCAGGTTACTAGCGGGAGGTGCGGGGAATGAGCAGTTCTTC
>TRBV20-1|TRBD1|many|TRBJ1-5
CSATTGTAGNQPQHF
TGCAGTGCAACTACCGGGACAGCAGGCAATCAGCCCCAGCATTTT
>TRBV27|.|many|TRBJ2-7
CASSPGTDSYEQYF
TGTGCCAGCAGTCCCGGGACCGATTCCTACGAGCAGTACTTC
>TRBV29-1|TRBD1|many|TRBJ1-1
CSVRGTENTEAFF
TGCAGCGTGCGGGGGACAGAGAACACTGAAGCTTTCTTT
>TRBV30|TRBD1|.|TRBJ2-1
CAWYYRDRGWNGQFF
TGTGCCTGGTACTACCGGGACAGGGGGTGGAATGGGCAGTTCTTC
>TRBV7-8|TRBD2|many|TRBJ2-5
CASSLDRLAAGVFQYF
TGTGCCAGCAGCTTAGACCGACTAGCTGCAGGAGTCTTTCAGTACTTC
>TRBV15|.|.|TRBJ1-4
CATSSGEHWNEKLFF
TGTGCCACCAGCAGTGGGGAACACTGGAATGAAAAACTGTTTTTT
>TRBV2|.|many|TRBJ1-5
CASRGEVGQPQHF
TGTGCCAGCAGAGGGGAGGTCGGTCAGCCCCAGCATTTT
>TRBV28|.|many|TRBJ2-7
CASSLRPSYYEQYF
TGTGCCAGCAGTTTACGCCCCTCATACTACGAGCAGTACTTC
>TRBV7-3|TRBD1|many|TRBJ2-4
CASSLRDRDAQYF
TGTGCCAGCAGCTTAAGGGACAGGGATGCTCAGTACTTC
>TRBV12-3/TRBV12-4|.|few|TRBJ1-2
CASSPQWGNYTF
TGTGCCAGCAGTCCTCAGTGGGGGAACTACACCTTC
>TRBV5-1|.|many|TRBJ2-7
CASSLGQITTYEQYF
TGCGCCAGCAGCTTGGGACAGATTACCACCTACGAGCAGTACTTC
>TRBV4-1|TRBD1|.|TRBJ2-2
CASSSGTGISGELFF
TGTGCCAGCAGCTCCGGGACAGGGATATCCGGGGAGCTGTTTTTT
>TRBV18|.|.|TRBJ1-3
CASSQGRNSGNTIYF
TGTGCCAGCTCACAAGGACGGAACTCTGGAAACACCATATATTTT
>TRBV4-3|.|few|TRBJ2-7
CASSQDFGESSYEQYF
TGCGCCAGCAGCCAAGATTTCGGGGAAAGCTCCTACGAGCAGTACTTC
>TRBV6-6|TRBD1|few|TRBJ1-1
CASSYGDRGQRLPTEAFF
TGTGCCAGCAGTTACGGGGACAGGGGGCAACGGTTGCCCACTGAAGCTTTCTTT
>TRBV12-3/TRBV12-4|.|.|TRBJ2-3
CASRESDTYTQYF
TGTGCCAGCAGGGAGAGCGACACATATACGCAGTATTTT
>TRBV7-8|.|few|TRBJ1-6
CASSLRSVSSYNSPLHF
TGTGCCAGCAGCTTACGGAGTGTGAGCTCCTATAATTCACCCCTCCACTTT
>TRBV20-1|.|many|TRBJ2-3
CSARPLIGSGRTDTQYF
TGCAGTGCTAGACCTCTAATCGGGTCAGGGCGCACAGATACGCAGTATTTT
>TRBV7-9|.|many|TRBJ2-5
CASSREAGETQYF
TGTGCCAGCAGTCGAGAAGCCGGGGAGACCCAGTACTTC
>TRBV30|.|many|TRBJ2-7
CAWSVTHGSSEQYF
TGTGCCTGGAGTGTCACACATGGATCGTCCGAGCAGTACTTC
>TRBV19|TRBD2|.|TRBJ2-1
CASASSGRDYEQFF
TGTGCCAGTGCCTCGAGCGGGAGGGACTATGAGCAGTTCTTC
>TRBV12-3/TRBV12-4|.|.|TRBJ2-6
CASSALRDGSSGANVLTF
TGTGCCAGCAGTGCTCTACGGGACGGATCTTCTGGGGCCAACGTCCTGACTTTC
>TRBV5-6|TRBD2|few|TRBJ2-1
CASSLSVAGGWRAYNEQFF
TGTGCCAGCAGCTTGTCGGTAGCGGGAGGATGGAGGGCCTACAATGAGCAGTTCTTC